One and the same sample provided the 30 T cell receptor beta chains below, sequenced in a study of glioma-infiltrating T cells. TCR alpha and beta CDR3 regions were amplified from RNA using iRepertoire nested multiplex PCR. TCRdb called the multiplex PCR reads again in MiXCR, with one record for every CDR3 protein. The sample holds under 150,000 distinct CDR3 sequences, about 39% seen once. Sequencing input: glioma tissue, nonneoplastic brain tissue, or PBMCs (not recorded which). The receptors were gathered from a human donor with low-grade glioma or glioblastoma, undergoing nonglioma brain surgery, or in good health (not recorded which).

In regard to this clonotype: The junction and the germline gene differ at one end; a read error may be behind it. The rearrangement joins TRBV24-1 to TRBJ1-5; 8 bases line up with TRBD1. The CDR3 length is 15 residues. Germline-derived CDR1 and CDR2 are KGHDR and SFDVKD. The CDR3 DNA sequence: TGTGCCACGAGTGAACAGACAGGGGGCAATCAGCCCCAGCATTTT. This gives the protein CATSEQTGGNQPQHF.

The chain links TRBV28 to TRBJ1-2, with 8 bases aligning to TRBD1. CDR1 and CDR2 (germline): MDHEN, SYDVKM. V lost 7 bases to trimming and J lost 6 bases; unmatched junction nucleotides: 13. CDR3 size: 15 residues. CDR3 sequence (DNA): TGTGCCAGCACCCCGGACAGGGTCAGTGGGGATGGCTACACCTTC. This codes for CASTPDRVSGDGYTF.

This clonotype is medium-sized within its sample. CDR3 residues: CASTEMNTEAFF. CDR3 DNA sequence: TGTGCCAGCACCGAGATGAACACTGAAGCTTTCTTT. This chain uses TRBV28 with TRBJ1-1; D remains ambiguous. Germline V gene data show CDR1 as MDHEN and CDR2 as SYDVKM. Trimming removed 7 bases at V and 0 bases at J, with 6 bases between. The CDR3 runs to 12 residues. The full variable domain, its missing parts supplied by reference TRBV28 and TRBJ1-1, is DVKVTQSSRYLVKRTGEKVFLECVQDMDHENMFWYRQDPGLGLRLIYFSYDVKMKEKGDIPEGYSVSREKKERFSLILESASTNQTSMYLCASTEMNTEAFFGQGTRLTVV.

In this sample, this clonotype turned up a few times. V is TRBV28 and J is TRBJ1-1; no reliable D call. Germline lookup yields CDR1 MDHEN and CDR2 SYDVKM. Trimming removed 5 bases from V and 11 bases from J, with 12 bases in between. The CDR3 totals 11 residues. The CDR3: CASSVRGGAFF. In DNA form, the CDR3 reads TGTGCCAGCAGTGTTCGGGGTGGTGCTTTCTTT. Supplemented by reference TRBV28 and TRBJ1-1, the full variable domain reads DVKVTQSSRYLVKRTGEKVFLECVQDMDHENMFWYRQDPGLGLRLIYFSYDVKMKEKGDIPEGYSVSREKKERFSLILESASTNQTSMYLCASSVRGGAFFGQGTRLTVV.

The V and J genes are TRBV24-1 and TRBJ2-2; 8 bases fit TRBD2. V trimming: 4 bases; J trimming: 1 base; junction bases outside the gene matches: 7. CDR3 length: 17 amino acids. Germline CDR1 KGHDR, CDR2 SFDVKD. CDR3 in DNA: TGTGCCACCAGTGACTCTGGACTAGCAGAGAACACCGGGGAGCTGTTTTTT. This translates into CATSDSGLAENTGELFF.

This chain links TRBV7-9 with TRBJ1-1; D not resolved. Deletions cut 4 bases from V and 0 bases from J, with 15 bases between. The CDR3 loop spans 16 amino acids. The germline V gene encodes CDR1 SEHNR and CDR2 FQNEAQ (reference sequence). The CDR3 region is CASSSDPGALNTEAFF. CDR3 DNA: TGTGCCAGCAGCTCCGACCCTGGCGCCCTGAACACTGAAGCTTTCTTT.

This chain uses TRBV6-5 with TRBJ1-4, with D perhaps matching TRBD1 (5 bases). The CDR3 is 16 amino acids. CDR1 and CDR2 (germline): MNHEY, SVGAGI. Trimming pared 6 bases from V and 7 bases from J, leaving 21 bases between. CDR3 sequence (DNA): TGTGCCAGCAGGCCCTACGTGGGGCGGAAAGGTGAAAAACTGTTTTTT. Translation gives CASRPYVGRKGEKLFF.

This rearrangement joins TRBV20-1 to TRBJ1-6; 9 bases are shared with TRBD1. Per germline, CDR1 DFQATT and CDR2 SNEGSKA (reference sequence). This CDR3 is 15 amino acids long. J was trimmed by 6 bases and V by 2 bases; bases with no gene match: 5. CDR3: CSARLGTGFNSPLHF. In nucleotides, the CDR3 is TGCAGTGCTAGACTTGGGACAGGGTTTAATTCACCCCTCCACTTT.

This clonotype has a single count. A junction boundary mismatches the germline segment, possibly from a read error. This sequence joins TRBV4-1 and TRBJ1-5; 9 nucleotides match TRBD1. This CDR3 region has 15 residues. In germline, CDR1 is MGHRA, CDR2 YSYEKL. The CDR3: CASSPGQGSNKPQHF. Here the CDR3 DNA reads TGCGCCAGCAGCCCGGGACAGGGTAGCAATAAGCCCCAGCATTTT.

This clonotype was seen more than once but under ten times. The V gene is TRBV20-1, the J gene TRBJ1-5, with D possibly TRBD1 on 6 matching bases. Germline V gives CDR1 DFQATT, CDR2 SNEGSKA (reference sequence). V lost 0 bases to trimming and J lost 3 bases, with 12 bases between them. This CDR3 is built from 15 residues. The DNA for the CDR3 is TGCAGTGCTAGAGATCTCGGACAGTTCAATCAGCCCCAGCATTTT. This translates into CSARDLGQFNQPQHF.

The sample holds a few counts of this clonotype. The chain links TRBV29-1 to TRBJ2-2; D is unresolved. Trimming shortened V by 3 bases and J by 0 bases, and 8 bases separated the two germline ends. Germline values: CDR1 SQVTM, CDR2 ANQGSEA. There are 14 residues in the CDR3. The CDR3 bases are TGCAGCGTTGAGAGGAACGCGAACACCGGGGAGCTGTTTTTT. It translates to CSVERNANTGELFF.

The rearrangement links TRBV7-9 to TRBJ1-2; 8 nucleotides line up with TRBD1. Germline assignment: CDR1 SEHNR and CDR2 FQNEAQ (reference sequence). Trimming cost V 4 bases and J 7 bases; bases outside gene matches: 8. This CDR3 comprises 14 residues. The CDR3 sequence: CASSYPGGASGYTF. The CDR3 DNA sequence: TGTGCCAGCAGCTACCCAGGGGGCGCATCTGGCTACACCTTC.

The V call is TRBV20-1, the J call TRBJ2-1; TRBD2 might be the D (6 bases). CDR1 is DFQATT and CDR2 is SNEGSKA in the germline V gene (reference sequence). CDR3 size: 15 residues. Deletions cut 0 bases from V and 7 bases from J, with 16 bases between. In DNA, the CDR3 is TGCAGTGCTAGAGATTACACCGGGGGACGGAATGAGCAGTTCTTC. Translation gives CSARDYTGGRNEQFF.

The chain carries TRBV12-3 or TRBV12-4 and TRBJ1-5, with 8 positions matching TRBD1. The CDR3 contains 13 residues. The ends lost 5 bases at V and 6 bases at J; junction bases unmatched: 3. The CDR3 DNA follows: TGTGCCAGCAGTGGACAGGGAACTCAGCCCCAGCATTTT. Protein sequence: CASSGQGTQPQHF.

Turning to this clonotype: A much larger clone lies one base from this, so it may be a read error. The chain joins TRBV6-9 to TRBJ2-1; D remains ambiguous. The CDR3 is 12 amino acids. Germline V gene lookup returns CDR1 MNHGY and CDR2 SVAAGI. The CDR3 is CASSFDHNEQLF. The DNA of the CDR3 is TGTGCCAGCAGTTTCGACCACAATGAGCAGTTATTC.

This clonotype was counted at least ten times. The J gene is TRBJ2-5, the V gene TRBV6-1; 8 bases map to TRBD1. Germline loops: CDR1 MNHNS, CDR2 SASEGT. The CDR3 runs to 12 residues. After removal of 5 bases from V and 5 bases from J, the junction contained 1 base not matched to a gene. In nucleotides, the CDR3 is TGTGCCAGCAGTAGGGACAGGGAGACCCAGTACTTC. Amino acids: CASSRDRETQYF.

The chain joins TRBV4-3 to TRBJ1-1; D is possibly TRBD1 (6 bases). V lost 0 bases, J lost 4 bases, and 9 bases lay in between. The CDR3 contains 14 residues. From germline, CDR1 is LGHNA and CDR2 YSLEER. The CDR3 DNA sequence: TGCGCCAGCAGCCAAGACGCGGGGGCCACTGAAGCTTTCTTT. It yields the protein CASSQDAGATEAFF.

This clonotype was seen more than once but under ten times. The chain joins TRBV28 to TRBJ2-7; 7 bases map to TRBD1. Germline lookup yields CDR1 MDHEN and CDR2 SYDVKM. Unmatched junction bases numbered 11, after V lost 3 bases and J lost 3 bases. CDR3 length equals 16 residues. The CDR3 sequence is CASSFTYGTANYEQYF. CDR3 bases: TGTGCCAGCAGTTTTACGTACGGGACAGCCAACTACGAGCAGTACTTC.

The CDR3 here is CASRKEGSDTQYF. In DNA, the CDR3 is TGTGCCAGCAGAAAGGAGGGGTCAGATACGCAGTATTTT. J is TRBJ2-3 and V is TRBV19; D is possibly TRBD2 (6 bases). Germline CDR1 LNHDA, CDR2 SQIVND (reference sequence). The CDR3 loop spans 13 amino acids. Trimming stripped 9 bases from V and 4 bases from J, with 14 bases between. Complete variable domain (other parts from reference TRBV19 and TRBJ2-3): DGGITQSPKYLFRKEGQNVTLSCEQNLNHDAMYWYRQDPGQGLRLIYYSQIVNDFQKGDIAEGYSVSREKKESFPLTVTSAQKNPTAFYLCASRKEGSDTQYFGPGTRLTVL.

This chain uses TRBV11-2 with TRBJ1-1; the match to TRBD1 covers 12 bases. The CDR3 covers 15 residues. Unmatched junction bases numbered 8, after V lost 5 bases and J lost 7 bases. Germline CDR1 SGHAT, CDR2 FQNNGV. CDR3 region: CASSLRDRGRGEAFF. The CDR3 coding sequence is TGTGCCAGCAGCCTCCGGGACAGGGGGCGCGGTGAAGCTTTCTTT. The full variable domain, its missing parts supplied by reference TRBV11-2 and TRBJ1-1, is EAGVAQSPRYKIIEKRQSVAFWCNPISGHATLYWYQQILGQGPKLLIQFQNNGVVDDSQLPKDRFSAERLKGVDSTLKIQPAKLEDSAVYLCASSLRDRGRGEAFFGQGTRLTVV.

V is TRBV6-6 and J is TRBJ2-7; D is unresolved. Germline V gene lookup returns CDR1 MNHNY and CDR2 SVGAGI (reference sequence). The CDR3 totals 15 residues. Trimming left V 0 bases short and J 0 bases short, with 9 bases between. In nucleotides, the CDR3 is TGTGCCAGCAGTTACTCTGGAAGGAGCTCCTACGAGCAGTACTTC. Translated: CASSYSGRSSYEQYF.

The chain couples TRBV29-1 to TRBJ2-7, with 12 bases fitting TRBD2. V was clipped by 4 bases and J by 2 bases; unmatched bases: 6. This CDR3 is built from 15 residues. From germline, CDR1 is SQVTM and CDR2 ANQGSEA. The CDR3 DNA is TGCAGCGTTGGTAGGACTAGCGGGGTTACCTACGAGCAGTACTTC. This encodes CSVGRTSGVTYEQYF.

The CDR3 DNA reads as TGTGCCAGCAGCTTAAATGGGGTCAACTCCTACGAGCAGTACTTC. This translates into CASSLNGVNSYEQYF. V is TRBV7-2 and J is TRBJ2-7, with unresolved D. This CDR3 region has 15 residues. The V end lost 2 bases, the J end lost 0 bases, and 11 bases lay between the germline ends. Germline V gene data show CDR1 as SGHTA and CDR2 as FQGNSA.

This clonotype was seen only a few times. This sequence joins TRBV4-1 and TRBJ2-5; D uncertain. V lost 0 bases to trimming and J lost 2 bases, with 4 bases between them. CDR1 is MGHRA, CDR2 YSYEKL, per germline. This CDR3 has 13 amino acids. The CDR3 reads CASSQDRQETQYF. The DNA of the CDR3 is TGCGCCAGCAGCCAAGACAGGCAAGAGACCCAGTACTTC.

This chain links TRBV30 with TRBJ2-1, with 7 bases that match TRBD1. Germline V gene sequence: CDR1 GTSNPN, CDR2 SVGIG (reference sequence). With 3 bases clipped from V and 4 bases from J, the junction kept 3 bases outside the gene matches. The CDR3 is 13 amino acids. The CDR3, as DNA: TGTGCCTGGAGACGGGACAGTTACAATGAGCAGTTCTTC. This sequence encodes CAWRRDSYNEQFF.

This clonotype has at least ten counts. The chain couples TRBV7-2 to TRBJ1-1, with D hard to call. Trimming pared 5 bases from V and 0 bases from J, leaving 7 bases between. The germline CDR1 and CDR2 sequences are SGHTA and FQGNSA. This CDR3 is built from 13 residues. DNA of the CDR3: TGTGCCAGCAGCCTACAAATGAACACTGAAGCTTTCTTT. It yields the protein CASSLQMNTEAFF.

This clonotype was detected only a few times. The CDR3 bases are TGTGCCAGCAGTTTGGGGGCCGCCGGGACACCGCACGGGACCCAGTACTTC. Amino acid sequence: CASSLGAAGTPHGTQYF. The V and J genes are TRBV6-1 and TRBJ2-5; TRBD1 is a possible D gene (6 bases). Germline assignment: CDR1 MNHNS and CDR2 SASEGT. CDR3 length: 17 residues. V was trimmed by 5 bases and J by 7 bases, leaving 26 bases between them.

The V gene is TRBV27, the J gene TRBJ2-7, with TRBD1 as a possible D gene (6 bases). This CDR3 is built from 14 residues. V lost 4 bases to trimming and J lost 7 bases, with 17 bases between them. Germline assignment: CDR1 MNHEY and CDR2 SMNVEV (reference sequence). This CDR3 is CASSSRDARGEQYF. The CDR3 DNA sequence: TGTGCCAGCAGTTCCAGAGACGCTAGGGGGGAGCAGTACTTC.

V is TRBV20-1 and J is TRBJ1-1; D remains ambiguous. This CDR3 has 11 amino acids. The V gene's germline CDR1 is DFQATT and CDR2 SNEGSKA (reference sequence). The V end was cut by 6 bases, the J end by 1 base, with 6 bases between. The CDR3 DNA reads TGCAGTGCCGCGAGGAACACTGAAGCTTTCTTT. This codes for CSAARNTEAFF.

The chain combines TRBV14 with TRBJ1-1, with no clear D. In germline, CDR1 is SGHDN, CDR2 FVKESK. V was trimmed by 0 bases and J by 0 bases, leaving 11 bases between them. This CDR3 is 16 amino acids long. This CDR3 is CASSQESVFMNTEAFF. The DNA of the CDR3 is TGTGCCAGCAGCCAAGAGTCGGTATTCATGAACACTGAAGCTTTCTTT.